This TCR beta chain was sequenced for a study of blood T cell repertoires in COVID-19. About the research overall: The origin of the acute and convalescent COVID-19 samples was the United States, Italy and Spain. PBMCs, B-cell-depleted T cells, or T cells provided the cDNA or gDNA that made up the material.

The CDR3 spans 14 residues. With 4 bases clipped from V and 8 bases from J, the junction kept 5 bases outside the gene matches. The germline gives CDR1 LGHDT, CDR2 YNNKEL (reference sequence). In the source study's methods: For nucleated cells, counts were estimated from reference gene primer amplification. Using immunoSEQ multiplex PCR, the repertoire was profiled, and TCRdb retains in-frame clones only, with some absent. Clone size and V and J calls were adopted from that table, with D and trimming inferred from the DNA. The data contain 200,000 or so clones, 88% of them singletons. The clonotype originates from a woman aged 55 to 70 with acute or convalescent COVID-19. The sequencing input was peripheral blood. J is TRBJ1-6 and V is TRBV3-1 (or the pseudogene TRBV3-2); TRBD1 matches at 7 bases. This CDR3 reads CASSRGTADSPLHF. The CDR3 region has the DNA TGTGCCAGCAGCCGCGGGACAGCTGATTCACCCCTCCACTTT.